The 22 T cell receptor beta chains presented below share a single source sample, sequenced in a study of beta chain features in type 1 diabetes. Points from the study as a whole: Shorter TCRB CDR3s, moderately but significantly so, marked every one of the four CD4+ subsets in Type 1 diabetes patients.

Their antigens remain unidentified. The study reverse transcribed the entire isolated RNA, so it sequenced expressed TCRB transcripts. Using immunoSEQ multiplex PCR, the repertoire was profiled, and TCRdb retains in-frame clones only, with some absent. The sample yields 600,000 to 700,000 clones, around an eighth seen once. Sequences were obtained from naive CD4+ T cells from blood. The receptors were sampled from a man aged 25-45 years with type 1 diabetes.

In its sample, this clone was seen a few times. V and J are TRBV9 and TRBJ1-2; TRBD1 might be the D (6 bases). Germline CDR1 SGDLS, CDR2 YYNGEE. Trimming stripped 5 bases from V and 2 bases from J, with 13 bases between. This CDR3 spans 14 amino acids. CDR3 residues: CASSPGQTNYGYTF. DNA for the CDR3: TGTGCCAGCAGTCCCGGACAGACAAACTATGGCTACACCTTC.

The rearrangement links TRBV7-2 to TRBJ2-7, with 7 bases identical to TRBD1. The CDR3 runs to 15 residues. CDR1 and CDR2 (germline): SGHTA, FQGNSA. The V segment lost 5 bases and the J segment 5 bases; nucleotides outside the gene matches: 12. In DNA form, the CDR3 reads TGTGCCAGCAGCCCGAACAGGGGCGGATGGGACGAGCAGTACTTC. Its translation: CASSPNRGGWDEQYF.

Only a few counts were recorded for this clone. The J gene is TRBJ2-5, the V gene TRBV25-1; tentatively, D is TRBD2 (5 bases). The CDR3 has 15 residues. With 7 bases removed from V and 0 bases from J, the gap between germline ends came to 15 bases. Germline V gene lookup returns CDR1 MGHDK and CDR2 SYGVNS. The CDR3 here is CASTGGRWDQETQYF. Here the CDR3 DNA reads TGTGCCAGCACCGGAGGCCGGTGGGACCAAGAGACCCAGTACTTC.

The J gene is TRBJ2-7, the V gene TRBV11-2; 7 positions match TRBD2. V was pared by 5 bases and J by 7 bases, with 20 bases of the junction left unmatched. Germline-derived CDR1 and CDR2 are SGHAT and FQNNGV. The CDR3 has 17 residues. In DNA, the CDR3 is TGTGCCAGCAGCACCGGGACTATCCGGGCCCCCCTGGAAGAGCAGTACTTC. This sequence encodes CASSTGTIRAPLEEQYF.

This clone appeared a single time. In DNA form, the CDR3 reads TGTGCCAGCAGTTACCAGGGACTGACTAATTCACCCCTCCACTTT. It specifies CASSYQGLTNSPLHF. The gene calls are TRBV6-6 and TRBJ1-6; possible D gene TRBD1, 5 bases. V gave up 2 bases and J gave up 6 bases, with 11 bases separating them. CDR3 size: 15 residues. The germline CDR1 and CDR2 sequences are MNHNY and SVGAGI (reference sequence).

The CDR3 region is CASSSASGYQETQYF. The DNA for the CDR3 is TGTGCCAGCAGCTCGGCTAGCGGATACCAAGAGACCCAGTACTTC. The chain joins TRBV7-2 to TRBJ2-5; TRBD2 matches at 7 bases. CDR1 and CDR2 from the germline V gene are SGHTA and FQGNSA. J lost 0 bases, V lost 4 bases, and 5 bases had no gene match. The CDR3 is 15 residues long.

The chain couples TRBV30 to TRBJ2-3, with 8 bases matching TRBD2. With 2 bases clipped from V and 6 bases from J, the junction kept 7 bases outside the gene matches. Germline V gene sequence: CDR1 GTSNPN, CDR2 SVGIG (reference sequence). The CDR3 is 14 residues long. The CDR3: CAWSTAGGSDTQYF. The CDR3 nucleotides are TGTGCCTGGAGTACGGCGGGGGGCTCGGATACGCAGTATTTT. The whole variable domain, filled in from reference TRBV30 and TRBJ2-3, reads SQTIHQWPATLVQPVGSPLSLECTVEGTSNPNLYWYRQAAGRGLQLLFYSVGIGQISSEVPQNLSASRPQDRQFILSSKKLLLSDSGFYLCAWSTAGGSDTQYFGPGTRLTVL.

The V call is TRBV19, the J call TRBJ2-7, with D perhaps TRBD1 (6 bases). The V end lost 6 bases, the J end lost 0 bases, and 21 bases lay between the germline ends. Per germline, CDR1 LNHDA and CDR2 SQIVND (reference sequence). The CDR3 is 17 residues long. CDR3 in DNA: TGTGCCAGTAGCCCCCCCCCACAGGGCCGCAGCTCCTACGAGCAGTACTTC. Translation gives CASSPPPQGRSSYEQYF.

The J gene is TRBJ2-7, the V gene TRBV9, with 12 positions matching TRBD1. Trimming cost V 2 bases and J 7 bases; bases outside gene matches: 7. CDR1 is SGDLS and CDR2 is YYNGEE in the germline V gene. There are 15 residues in the CDR3. CDR3: CASSVSGTGGMEQYF. In nucleotides, the CDR3 is TGTGCCAGCAGCGTCTCCGGGACAGGGGGCATGGAGCAGTACTTC.

This clone was seen a handful of times. V gene TRBV5-1 combines with J gene TRBJ1-2, with D possibly being TRBD1 (5 bases). Trimming left V 1 base short and J 4 bases short, with 14 bases between. The germline V gene encodes CDR1 SGHRS and CDR2 YFSETQ. CDR3 length: 15 residues. This CDR3 reads CASSLQGPGAYGYTF. The CDR3 nucleotides are TGCGCCAGCAGCTTGCAGGGTCCCGGTGCCTATGGCTACACCTTC.

This clone was counted between two and nine times. This chain links TRBV4-2 with TRBJ2-3; the D call may be TRBD1 or TRBD2 (5 bases each). Germline V CDR1 and CDR2: LGHNA, YNFKEQ. With 4 bases removed from V and 2 bases from J, the gap between germline ends came to 10 bases. This CDR3 is 14 amino acids long. The CDR3 coding sequence is TGTGCCAGCAGCCCCGGGACGGACACAGATACGCAGTATTTT. Its protein is CASSPGTDTDTQYF.

This clone was counted a few times. CDR3 sequence reads: CASSLRLASSTDTQYF. DNA of the CDR3: TGTGCCAGCAGCTTACGACTAGCGTCAAGCACAGATACGCAGTATTTT. The chain is built from TRBV7-9 and TRBJ2-3, with 8 bases lining up with TRBD2. Per germline, CDR1 SEHNR and CDR2 FQNEAQ (reference sequence). This CDR3 comprises 16 residues. V was clipped by 2 bases and J by 0 bases; unmatched bases: 4.

This rearrangement joins TRBV4-1 to TRBJ2-3, with a weak D call TRBD1 (6 bases). The V gene lost 2 bases and the J gene lost 5 bases, with 20 bases spanning the gap. CDR1 and CDR2 from the germline V gene are MGHRA and YSYEKL. This CDR3 is 17 amino acids long. The CDR3: CASSQRTGTNAGDTQYF. DNA of the CDR3: TGCGCCAGCAGCCAACGTACCGGGACAAACGCGGGAGATACGCAGTATTTT.

The chain is built from TRBV27 and TRBJ2-7, with TRBD1 identical over 8 bases. The CDR3 covers 13 residues. The germline V gene has CDR1 MNHEY and CDR2 SMNVEV (reference sequence). After removal of 10 bases from V and 9 bases from J, the junction contained 14 bases not matched to a gene. DNA for the CDR3: TGTGCCACCTCTCCCGGACAGGGCCTCTGGCAGTACTTC. Its translation is CATSPGQGLWQYF.

In its sample, this clone was seen a few times. The chain uses TRBV14 and TRBJ2-5; D ambiguous. Germline values: CDR1 SGHDN, CDR2 FVKESK. This CDR3 contains 15 residues. V was pared by 1 base and J by 5 bases, with 14 bases between. The CDR3 loop reads CASSQVAREWETQYF. The CDR3 DNA reads as TGTGCCAGCAGCCAAGTCGCTAGGGAATGGGAGACCCAGTACTTC.

There are a few counts of this clone. The chain links TRBV28 to TRBJ1-2; D not resolved. CDR1 and CDR2 (germline): MDHEN, SYDVKM. The CDR3 runs to 16 residues. The V end lost 3 bases, the J end lost 0 bases, and 14 bases lay between the germline ends. The CDR3 reads CASSFATGKPNYGYTF. CDR3 nucleotides: TGTGCCAGCAGTTTCGCTACGGGAAAACCTAACTATGGCTACACCTTC.

This clone came up a few times. The rearrangement joins TRBV27 to TRBJ1-5, with D uncertain. The V gene lost 2 bases and the J gene lost 6 bases, with 11 bases spanning the gap. Germline V gives CDR1 MNHEY, CDR2 SMNVEV (reference sequence). The CDR3 loop spans 14 amino acids. DNA of the CDR3: TGTGCCAGCAGTTTAGGCGGGTCCGTTCAGCCCCAGCATTTT. This gives the protein CASSLGGSVQPQHF.

This chain joins TRBV7-9 and TRBJ2-3, with TRBD2 matching over 9 bases. Germline loops: CDR1 SEHNR, CDR2 FQNEAQ (reference sequence). The CDR3 runs to 14 residues. V lost 4 bases to trimming and J lost 5 bases; unmatched junction nucleotides: 4. The CDR3 DNA is TGTGCCAGCAGCTCGACTAGCGGCGGAGATACGCAGTATTTT. Its translation: CASSSTSGGDTQYF.

This clone appeared a few times. The chain joins TRBV5-1 to TRBJ2-6; unclear D gene. Germline values: CDR1 SGHRS, CDR2 YFSETQ. The CDR3 runs 17 residues. V was shortened by 0 bases and J by 1 base, with 11 bases between the two germline ends. The CDR3 sequence: CASSLAPGPSGANVLTF. DNA of the CDR3: TGCGCCAGCAGCTTGGCCCCGGGCCCTTCTGGGGCCAACGTCCTGACTTTC.

V is TRBV5-1 and J is TRBJ1-2; TRBD1 matches at 7 bases. Germline V gives CDR1 SGHRS, CDR2 YFSETQ. The trim removed 4 bases at V and 4 bases at J, leaving 4 bases unmatched. This CDR3 is 13 amino acids long. CDR3 residues: CASSGGQSYGYTF. The CDR3 coding sequence is TGCGCCAGCAGCGGGGGACAGTCCTATGGCTACACCTTC. Drawing the rest from reference TRBV5-1 and TRBJ1-2, the complete variable domain is KAGVTQTPRYLIKTRGQQVTLSCSPISGHRSVSWYQQTPGQGLQFLFEYFSETQRNKGNFPGRFSGRQFSNSRSEMNVSTLELGDSALYLCASSGGQSYGYTFGSGTRLTVV.

CDR3 amino acids: CASSQSGRGLQSTDTQYF. CDR3 in DNA: TGTGCCAGCAGCCAAAGCGGAAGGGGGCTTCAGAGCACAGATACGCAGTATTTT. The gene calls are TRBV4-2 and TRBJ2-3, with 7 nucleotides matching TRBD1. The germline V gene encodes CDR1 LGHNA and CDR2 YNFKEQ. The CDR3 runs to 18 residues. The V and J ends lost 2 bases and 0 bases, in that order; junction bases with no gene match: 11.

The chain joins TRBV6-5 to TRBJ1-1; tentative D call: TRBD1 (5 bases). The V end was cut by 0 bases, the J end by 7 bases, with 15 bases between. In germline, CDR1 is MNHEY, CDR2 SVGAGI. The CDR3 runs to 15 residues. The CDR3 DNA follows: TGTGCCAGCAGTTACTCGAAGTCGACAGTTAATGAAGCTTTCTTT. Its protein product is CASSYSKSTVNEAFF.